The 29 T cell receptor beta chains presented below share a single source sample, sequenced in a study of T cells in tuberculosis. TCRdb's table, derived via immunoSEQ multiplex PCR, lists solely in-frame clones and lacks some. The data hold under 45,000 clones, with under 95% observed a single time. Specified time point: new active TB diagnosis, blood taken before or within 7 days of starting treatment. Here the sequenced sample was PBMCs, taken at tuberculosis diagnosis. The receptors shown here come from an adult with tuberculosis.

The V gene is TRBV4-1, the J gene TRBJ1-4; no firm D call. The CDR3 spans 16 residues. From germline, CDR1 is MGHRA and CDR2 YSYEKL. V was shortened by 1 base and J by 0 bases, with 9 bases between the two germline ends. The CDR3 sequence: CASSQGPRATNEKLFF. The CDR3 DNA reads TGCGCCAGCAGCCAAGGGCCTAGAGCAACTAATGAAAAACTGTTTTTT.

The chain uses TRBV7-8 and TRBJ1-5; D remains unclear. The V gene's germline CDR1 is SGHVS and CDR2 FQNEAQ. CDR3 length equals 15 residues. With 5 bases removed from V and 0 bases from J, the gap between germline ends came to 11 bases. In DNA form, the CDR3 reads TGTGCCAGCAGCCCTCACGGTGGTAGCAATCAGCCCCAGCATTTT. As protein: CASSPHGGSNQPQHF.

V usage is TRBV4-2 and J usage is TRBJ2-3; D may be TRBD2 (5 bases). The CDR3 has 16 residues. Trimming took off 1 base at V and 4 bases at J, with 15 bases between the two ends. Germline assignment: CDR1 LGHNA and CDR2 YNFKEQ. Written as DNA, the CDR3 is TGTGCCAGCAGCCAAGTGGCTGGAGGTGGGGCAGATACGCAGTATTTT. It translates to CASSQVAGGGADTQYF.

V and J are TRBV4-1 and TRBJ1-5; D not resolved. CDR1 and CDR2 from the germline V gene are MGHRA and YSYEKL. V lost 1 base and J 0 bases, leaving 13 bases between the germline ends. The CDR3 covers 17 residues. The CDR3 DNA sequence: TGCGCCAGCAGCCAAGTGTGGGTAGGAGTTAGCAATCAGCCCCAGCATTTT. Its protein is CASSQVWVGVSNQPQHF.

The chain's CDR3 is CASSQGGEQDYGYTF. The CDR3 coding sequence is TGCGCCAGCAGCCAAGGGGGGGAGCAGGACTATGGCTACACCTTC. The rearrangement links TRBV4-3 to TRBJ1-2, with TRBD1 as a possible D gene (5 bases). This CDR3 comprises 15 residues. Germline-derived CDR1 and CDR2 are LGHNA and YSLEER. V lost 1 base to trimming and J lost 3 bases, with 12 bases between them.

CDR3 nucleotides: TGTGCCAGCAGCTTCGGCAGGCTGAACACCGGGGAGCTGTTTTTT. It translates to CASSFGRLNTGELFF. The chain uses TRBV7-8 and TRBJ2-2; D unresolved. Germline CDR1 and CDR2: SGHVS and FQNEAQ. The CDR3 is made up of 15 amino acids. The V and J ends lost 3 bases and 1 base respectively, with 9 bases between them.

There are a few counts of this clone. This chain joins TRBV2 and TRBJ2-5, with a tentative D call TRBD2 (5 bases). CDR3 size: 13 residues. Germline lookup yields CDR1 SNHLY and CDR2 FYNNEI. Trimming cost V 7 bases and J 2 bases, with 11 bases left between them. CDR3 sequence (DNA): TGTGCCAGCAACGAGGGATCTCAAGAGACCCAGTACTTC. It translates to CASNEGSQETQYF.

The chain carries TRBV6-1 and TRBJ1-2, with D hard to call. The CDR3 loop spans 12 amino acids. Germline CDR1 MNHNS, CDR2 SASEGT. V was pared by 1 base and J by 5 bases, with 5 bases between. The CDR3 DNA sequence: TGTGCCAGCAGTGAAGGTCCTTATGGCTACACCTTC. Its translation is CASSEGPYGYTF.

This chain joins TRBV5-8 and TRBJ2-1; D is possibly TRBD2 (6 bases). With 4 bases removed from V and 7 bases from J, the gap between germline ends came to 24 bases. The CDR3 length is 17 residues. Germline CDR1 and CDR2: SGHTS and YDEGEE. CDR3 residues: CASSPGLAKAGRNEQFF. The CDR3 DNA reads as TGTGCCAGCAGCCCCGGCCTTGCTAAAGCGGGTCGGAATGAGCAGTTCTTC. Full variable domain (rest looked up from reference TRBV5-8 and TRBJ2-1): EAGVTQSPTHLIKTRGQQATLRCSPISGHTSVYWYQQALGLGLQFLLWYDEGEERNRGNFPPRFSGRQFPNYSSELNVNALELEDSALYLCASSPGLAKAGRNEQFFGPGTRLTVL.

This clone has just a few counts. V and J are TRBV6-1 and TRBJ1-3, with TRBD1 identical over 10 bases. Germline trimming cut 2 bases from V and 4 bases from J; bases unmatched to any gene: 5. The CDR3 length is 16 residues. Germline assignment: CDR1 MNHNS and CDR2 SASEGT. The CDR3 reads CASSEPGQGGGNTIYF. CDR3 nucleotides: TGTGCCAGCAGTGAACCAGGACAGGGGGGAGGAAACACCATATATTTT.

The V gene is TRBV10-3, the J gene TRBJ1-2, with 12 bases aligning to TRBD1. The J segment lost 8 bases and the V segment lost 4 bases, leaving 8 bases of the junction unmatched. CDR1 is ENHRY and CDR2 is SYGVKD in the germline V gene. The length of the CDR3 is 15 residues. For the CDR3, the DNA is TGTGCCATCAGTGGAGGGGGACAGGGGGCTGAGGGCTACACCTTC. It codes for CAISGGGQGAEGYTF.

The V call is TRBV4-1, the J call TRBJ2-7; perhaps TRBD2 as D (6 bases). Trimming left V 4 bases short and J 6 bases short, with 16 bases between. CDR1 is MGHRA, CDR2 YSYEKL, per germline. This CDR3 has 14 residues. The CDR3 region is CASSLTRDSREQYV. CDR3 nucleotide sequence: TGCGCCAGCAGCCTCACCCGGGACTCCCGCGAGCAGTACGTC.

V gene TRBV28 combines with J gene TRBJ1-2; 10 bases are shared with TRBD1. Losses at the gene ends were 5 bases for V and 4 bases for J; bases not matched to a gene: 13. Germline V gives CDR1 MDHEN, CDR2 SYDVKM. The CDR3 consists of 17 residues. CDR3 DNA sequence: TGTGCCAGCAGTACTACCTCCGGGACAGGGGAGGGCTATGGCTACACCTTC. This encodes CASSTTSGTGEGYGYTF.

The chain combines TRBV4-2 with TRBJ2-2, with 8 bases identical to TRBD2. V dropped 4 bases and J dropped 1; count of bases not matched to a gene: 8. The CDR3 consists of 17 residues. Germline V gives CDR1 LGHNA, CDR2 YNFKEQ. As DNA, the CDR3 is TGTGCCAGCAGCCCCCGGGGGGGGTACCAGAACACCGGGGAGCTGTTTTTT. Encoded protein: CASSPRGGYQNTGELFF.

This rearrangement joins TRBV11-2 to TRBJ1-3, with D tentatively TRBD1 (6 bases). Germline V gene sequence: CDR1 SGHAT, CDR2 FQNNGV. Trimming took off 4 bases at V and 4 bases at J, with 14 bases between the two ends. This CDR3 contains 15 residues. This CDR3 reads CASSWERGSGNTIYF. The CDR3 region has the DNA TGTGCCAGCAGCTGGGAAAGGGGGTCCGGAAACACCATATATTTT.

This rearrangement joins TRBV6-1 to TRBJ1-5; weak D call: TRBD1 (5 bases). Per the germline V gene, CDR1 is MNHNS and CDR2 is SASEGT. V was shortened by 4 bases and J by 1 base, with 14 bases between the two germline ends. The CDR3 runs to 16 residues. CDR3 residues: CASSGVLRVSNQPQHF. The CDR3 coding sequence is TGTGCCAGCAGTGGGGTCCTCAGGGTAAGCAATCAGCCCCAGCATTTT.

As DNA, the CDR3 is TGCAGCGTCCGCGGGTTTGCAACTAATGAAAAACTGTTTTTT. Its protein product is CSVRGFATNEKLFF. The chain recombines TRBV29-1 with TRBJ1-4; D is undetermined. The CDR3 runs 14 residues. Trimming took 6 bases from V and 0 from J, leaving 11 bases between them. The V gene's germline CDR1 is SQVTM and CDR2 ANQGSEA.

This clone was counted a few times. The chain has TRBV5-1 and TRBJ1-1, with D tentatively TRBD1 (5 bases). Per germline, CDR1 SGHRS and CDR2 YFSETQ. V was cut by 5 bases and J by 0 bases, with 14 bases left in between. The CDR3 spans 15 residues. CDR3 sequence reads: CASSGGRGLNTEAFF. The CDR3 nucleotides are TGCGCCAGCAGTGGAGGGAGGGGATTGAACACTGAAGCTTTCTTT.

The chain has TRBV5-1 and TRBJ1-4; a weak D match, TRBD1 (6 bases). Germline V gives CDR1 SGHRS, CDR2 YFSETQ. The CDR3 has 14 amino acids. V was cut by 3 bases and J by 0 bases, with 6 bases left in between. DNA for the CDR3: TGCGCCAGCAGCTCAGGGGCAACTAATGAAAAACTGTTTTTT. It is translated as CASSSGATNEKLFF.

The chain employs TRBV2 and TRBJ1-5; weak D call: TRBD1 (5 bases). Trimming stripped 5 bases from V and 7 bases from J, with 12 bases between. CDR3 length: 13 amino acids. CDR1 is SNHLY, CDR2 FYNNEI, per germline. The CDR3 bases are TGTGCCAGCAGTCGGGGGGGATACCAGCCCCAGCATTTT. It translates to CASSRGGYQPQHF.

The chain carries TRBV6-4 and TRBJ1-2; tentative D call: TRBD1 (6 bases). V was trimmed by 4 bases and J by 8 bases, leaving 14 bases between them. The length of the CDR3 is 13 residues. Germline assignment: CDR1 MRHNA and CDR2 SNTAGT. The CDR3, as DNA: TGTGCCAGCAGTGCGGAACAGGGCTGGGGCTACACCTTC. Protein: CASSAEQGWGYTF.

This chain links TRBV6-5 with TRBJ1-1; 8 bases agree with TRBD1. The length of the CDR3 is 14 residues. CDR1 and CDR2 from the germline V gene are MNHEY and SVGAGI. Trimming took 5 bases from V and 1 from J; bases not matched to a gene: 3. As DNA, the CDR3 is TGTGCCAGCAGTCTAGGACAGGGGAACACTGAAGCTTTCTTT. Translation gives CASSLGQGNTEAFF.

The chain couples TRBV19 to TRBJ1-2, with unresolved D. The V end lost 3 bases, the J end lost 8 bases, and 13 bases lay between the germline ends. CDR3 length equals 13 residues. Per germline, CDR1 LNHDA and CDR2 SQIVND (reference sequence). The CDR3 loop is CASSIGEELGYTF. CDR3 DNA: TGTGCCAGTAGTATCGGGGAGGAACTCGGCTACACCTTC.

The chain has TRBV30 and TRBJ1-1; perhaps TRBD1 as D (5 bases). The CDR3 extends over 14 amino acids. V shed 2 bases and J shed 3 bases, with 13 bases lying between them. The germline V gene has CDR1 GTSNPN and CDR2 SVGIG (reference sequence). CDR3: CAWSMGGVYTEAFF. CDR3 sequence (DNA): TGTGCCTGGAGTATGGGGGGGGTGTACACTGAAGCTTTCTTT. Combining the CDR3 with reference TRBV30 and TRBJ1-1 gives the whole variable domain SQTIHQWPATLVQPVGSPLSLECTVEGTSNPNLYWYRQAAGRGLQLLFYSVGIGQISSEVPQNLSASRPQDRQFILSSKKLLLSDSGFYLCAWSMGGVYTEAFFGQGTRLTVV.

The rearrangement joins TRBV2 to TRBJ2-3; perhaps TRBD1 as D (5 bases). The CDR3 is 14 residues long. Trimming took 2 bases from V and 6 from J, leaving 12 bases between them. Germline CDR1 is SNHLY and CDR2 is FYNNEI. This CDR3 is CASSESGLEDTQYF. CDR3 DNA: TGTGCCAGCAGTGAATCAGGGCTTGAGGATACGCAGTATTTT.

The chain is built from TRBV15 and TRBJ1-6; 8 bases are shared with TRBD1. Germline-derived CDR1 and CDR2 are LNHNV and YYDKDF (reference sequence). CDR3 size: 16 residues. Trimming at V came to 1 base and at J to 10 bases, leaving 9 bases not matched to a gene. Here the CDR3 reads CATSRARTGMRSPLHF. CDR3 DNA sequence: TGTGCCACCAGCAGAGCAAGGACAGGGATGCGATCACCCCTCCACTTT.

The rearrangement uses TRBV9 and TRBJ2-1; D possibly corresponds to TRBD1 (5 bases). This CDR3 is 12 amino acids long. Per germline, CDR1 SGDLS and CDR2 YYNGEE. Trimming stripped 3 bases from V and 6 bases from J, with 7 bases between. The CDR3 sequence: CASSEGINEQFF. The CDR3 DNA is TGTGCCAGCAGCGAGGGGATCAATGAGCAGTTCTTC.

This clone was recorded only once. The V and J genes are TRBV27 and TRBJ1-6; TRBD1 agrees at 10 bases. This CDR3 is built from 20 residues. Germline CDR1 and CDR2: MNHEY and SMNVEV (reference sequence). The J segment lost 0 bases and the V segment lost 6 bases, leaving 14 bases of the junction unmatched. As DNA, the CDR3 is TGTGCCAGCAGCCCCATCGACAGGGGGCGGCCCAGCTCCTATAATTCACCCCTCCACTTT. Encoded protein: CASSPIDRGRPSSYNSPLHF.

The V gene is TRBV30, the J gene TRBJ1-4; a weak D match, TRBD1 (6 bases). V was trimmed by 0 bases and J by 8 bases, leaving 10 bases between them. Looked up from germline, CDR1 is GTSNPN and CDR2 is SVGIG (reference sequence). This CDR3 has 13 amino acids. This CDR3 reads CAWSVGTGEKLFF. In nucleotides, the CDR3 is TGTGCCTGGAGTGTTGGAACAGGGGAAAAACTGTTTTTT.